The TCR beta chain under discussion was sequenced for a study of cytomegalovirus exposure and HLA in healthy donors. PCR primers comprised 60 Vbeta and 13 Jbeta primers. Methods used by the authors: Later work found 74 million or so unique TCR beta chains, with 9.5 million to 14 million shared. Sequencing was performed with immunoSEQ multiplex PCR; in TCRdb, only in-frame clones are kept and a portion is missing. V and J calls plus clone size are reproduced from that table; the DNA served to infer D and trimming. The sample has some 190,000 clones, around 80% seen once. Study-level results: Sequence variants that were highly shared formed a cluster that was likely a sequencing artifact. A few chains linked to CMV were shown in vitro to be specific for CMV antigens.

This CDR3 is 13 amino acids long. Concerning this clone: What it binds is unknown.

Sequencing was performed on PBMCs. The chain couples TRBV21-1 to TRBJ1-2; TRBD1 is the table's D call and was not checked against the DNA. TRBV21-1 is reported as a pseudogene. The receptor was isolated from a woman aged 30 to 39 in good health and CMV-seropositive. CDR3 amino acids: CASSKAGLGGYTF. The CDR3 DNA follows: TGTGCCAGCAGCAAAGCGGGGCTAGGGGGCTACACCTTC.